One and the same sample provided the 2 T cell receptor beta chains below, sequenced in a study of T cell responses to AZD1222 COVID-19 vaccine. The protocol was immunoSEQ multiplex PCR, while the TCRdb copy is restricted to in-frame clones and leaves out a portion. This table holds 150,000 to 200,000 clones, approximately 91% found once. Sequences were derived from peripheral blood, sampled on day 0 of AZD1222 vaccination. The receptors shown here come from an adult in good health.

This chain joins TRBV6-5 and TRBJ1-1; the D gene is possibly TRBD1 (5 bases). The CDR3 extends over 14 amino acids. Germline V CDR1 and CDR2: MNHEY, SVGAGI. V was trimmed by 6 bases and J by 1 base, leaving 12 bases between them. The CDR3 nucleotides are TGTGCCAGCAGGGAGACAGCCTCGAACACTGAAGCTTTCTTT. Translating it yields CASRETASNTEAFF.

The chain joins TRBV11-3 to TRBJ2-1, with 9 bases identical to TRBD1. Germline V gene data show CDR1 as SGHNT and CDR2 as YENEEA. The CDR3 runs to 16 residues. V trimming: 5 bases; J trimming: 4 bases; junction bases outside the gene matches: 9. The CDR3 DNA follows: TGTGCCAGCAGCCCAAGGGCGGGACAGGGATACAATGAGCAGTTCTTC. It yields the protein CASSPRAGQGYNEQFF.